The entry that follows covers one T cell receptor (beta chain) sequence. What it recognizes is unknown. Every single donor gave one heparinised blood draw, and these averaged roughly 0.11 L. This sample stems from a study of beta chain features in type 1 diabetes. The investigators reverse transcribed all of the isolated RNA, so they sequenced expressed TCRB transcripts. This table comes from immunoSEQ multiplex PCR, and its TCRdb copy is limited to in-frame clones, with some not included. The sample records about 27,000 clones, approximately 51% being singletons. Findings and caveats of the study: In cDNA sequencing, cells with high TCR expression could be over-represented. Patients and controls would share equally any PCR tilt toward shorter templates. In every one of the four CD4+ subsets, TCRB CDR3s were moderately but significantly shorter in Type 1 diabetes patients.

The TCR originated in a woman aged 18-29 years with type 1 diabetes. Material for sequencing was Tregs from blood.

Written as DNA, the CDR3 is TGTGCCAGCAGCTTGGGAGGGCTAGCGGGAGGTTCCACAGATACGCAGTATTTT. Its translation: CASSLGGLAGGSTDTQYF. The chain couples TRBV5-4 to TRBJ2-3, with TRBD2 matching over 11 bases. CDR3 length equals 18 residues. Trimming at V came to 0 bases and at J to 2 bases, leaving 8 bases not matched to a gene. The V gene's germline CDR1 is SGHNT and CDR2 YYREEE (reference sequence).